This T cell receptor (beta chain) appears in the sequencing data of a study of T cell responses to AZD1222 COVID-19 vaccine (dated by TCRdb to the early 2020s). Describing the broader study: Because spike-specific TCR depth and breadth did not differ between the two schedules, AZD1222 recipients who got a second dose at roughly 4 weeks were pooled with those who got a second dose at roughly 12 weeks. A total of approximately 250 trial participants underwent TCR sequencing, of whom 207 had received two doses of AZD1222 and around 25 had received two doses of the MenACWY control vaccine. Trial participants were enrolled by age into subgroups of 18-55, 56-69 and 70-plus years, and around 150, 29 and 61 TCR-sequenced participants, respectively, were included in these subgroups.

The time point label on this specimen signifies: baseline before first vaccination. The vaccinee samples were drawn from two UK trials, COV001 and COV002, one of which was a single-blind randomized controlled phase 2/3 trial testing AZD1222 (ChAdOx1 nCoV-19) in healthy adults. For TCRbeta chain sequencing, PBMC samples from trial participants were taken at day 0 and at day 28 after the second dose. The CDR3 regions of human TCRbeta chains were analyzed by immunosequencing. As for the authors' bioinformatics: Repertoire TCRs were matched against a reference library of SARS-CoV-2-specific TCRs generated with the MIRA antigen-specificity platform. Breadth was defined as the fraction of unique TCRs that were SARS-CoV-2-associated. Depth was defined as the fraction of total T cells that were SARS-CoV-2-associated. Using the MIRA data, each spike-specific TCR was assigned both to the spike region to which the TCR was reactive and to a CD4 or CD8 class. Log10-transformed breadth and depth values were compared by one-way ANOVA with Sidak's multiple comparisons tests. TCRdb retrieved this table from immuneACCESS and kept in-frame rearrangements only. Not all clones are present; in checked studies, unresolved V genes account for under half, and no reason is known for the remainder. V and J calls and clone size come straight from that table; D and trimming were deduced from the DNA. This sample holds 59,000 or so clones; around 84% were observed only once. The leading ten clones occupy 10% of the sample.

On this clone: No cognate antigen has been identified for it. Nothing much larger sits one base from this clone, and base qualities are not available.

Study-wide conclusions, independent of this receptor: Participants were mostly white British and included more females than males, and it was suggested by the authors that clonal diversity may have been underestimated. In the small 56-69-year group, the increase in depth fell short of significance, most likely because of low power. The whole spike protein was spanned by vaccine-associated CD4 TCRs, and dominant responses were seen in regions 160-218 and 743-854. After two AZD1222 doses, both the breadth and the depth of spike-specific TCRs were significantly higher than at day 0 and than in MenACWY recipients. No day 14 peak-response samples were available, so repertoires were characterized only after the peak T cell response. Reportedly, close to half of the unique spike-specific TCRs recognized epitopes lying outside the regions that are mutated in the B.1.351 and B.1.1.7 variants. Only a handful of AZD1222 recipients were SARS-CoV-2 seropositive at baseline, limiting conclusions about previously exposed vaccinees.

From its cysteine to its phenylalanine, the CDR3 spans 12 amino acids. The DNA shown is the 36-base CDR3, in frame from base 1. The V end gives up 5 bases and the J end 7 bases, leaving 4 bases in the junction not matched to a gene. Reading the germline V gene gives CDR1 SNHLY and CDR2 FYNNEI. Material: peripheral blood, obtained on day 0 of AZD1222 vaccination. The V gene is TRBV2 and the J gene is TRBJ1-1, with TRBD1 identical over 7 junction bases. The receptor's source is an adult in good health. The nucleotide sequence reads as follows: TGTGCCAGCAGTCTAAGACAGGGTGAAGCTTTCTTT. It translates as CASSLRQGEAFF.